Following are 18 T cell receptor beta chains from one sample sequenced in a study of cytomegalovirus exposure and HLA in healthy donors. TCRdb's copy holds only in-frame clones and misses some; the assay was immunoSEQ multiplex PCR. The repertoire holds tens of thousands of clones, with around 82% as singletons. Sequencing was done on a sample of PBMCs. Receptors were obtained from a woman younger than 35 in good health and CMV-seropositive.

This clone showed up just a few times. The chain is built from TRBV2 and TRBJ1-5; no reliable D call. Trimming left V 7 bases short and J 2 bases short, with 15 bases between. Germline V gives CDR1 SNHLY, CDR2 FYNNEI. The CDR3 is made up of 15 amino acids. CDR3 nucleotides: TGTGCCAGCACCCTGGATTATGCGGGCAATCAGCCCCAGCATTTT. Protein sequence: CASTLDYAGNQPQHF.

The chain recombines TRBV27 with TRBJ2-1, with 11 bases lining up with TRBD2. Germline assignment: CDR1 MNHEY and CDR2 SMNVEV (reference sequence). V shed 7 bases and J 4 bases; nucleotides not matched to a gene: 9. This CDR3 has 16 amino acids. CDR3 sequence reads: CASTRATSGTYNEQFF. DNA for the CDR3: TGTGCCAGCACCCGAGCGACTAGCGGGACTTACAATGAGCAGTTCTTC.

The chain has TRBV6-1 and TRBJ1-5, with D hard to call. From germline, CDR1 is MNHNS and CDR2 SASEGT. The V gene lost 4 bases and the J gene lost 2 bases, with 6 bases spanning the gap. The CDR3 is 13 amino acids. The CDR3 coding sequence is TGTGCCAGCAGTGTCGGGGGCAATCAGCCCCAGCATTTT. It encodes CASSVGGNQPQHF.

This chain links TRBV13 with TRBJ1-3; D gene unclear. The length of the CDR3 is 15 residues. From germline, CDR1 is PRHDT and CDR2 FYEKMQ (reference sequence). Trimming took off 2 bases at V and 0 bases at J, with 8 bases between the two ends. The CDR3 DNA sequence: TGTGCCAGCAGCTTACGAGGGTTCTCTGGAAACACCATATATTTT. It encodes CASSLRGFSGNTIYF. Together with reference TRBV13 and TRBJ1-3, the CDR3 gives the full variable domain: AAGVIQSPRHLIKEKRETATLKCYPIPRHDTVYWYQQGPGQDPQFLISFYEKMQSDKGSIPDRFSAQQFSDYHSELNMSSLELGDSALYFCASSLRGFSGNTIYFGEGSWLTVV.

The V call is TRBV27, the J call TRBJ1-1; D gene ambiguous. The germline V and J ends were trimmed by 5 bases and 0 bases, with 7 bases remaining between them. From germline, CDR1 is MNHEY and CDR2 SMNVEV (reference sequence). This CDR3 has 13 residues. In DNA form, the CDR3 reads TGTGCCAGCAGTGGACTCCTGAACACTGAAGCTTTCTTT. Protein: CASSGLLNTEAFF.

V gene TRBV27 combines with J gene TRBJ1-2; 9 bases fit TRBD1. The CDR3 is 15 residues long. Germline assignment: CDR1 MNHEY and CDR2 SMNVEV (reference sequence). V shed 5 bases, J shed 1 base, and the junction held 5 bases outside the gene matches. The CDR3 protein is CASSPRTGVNYGYTF. Written as DNA, the CDR3 is TGTGCCAGCAGTCCCAGGACAGGGGTTAACTATGGCTACACCTTC.

The V and J genes are TRBV6-1 and TRBJ2-5, with D perhaps TRBD2 (5 bases). The germline gives CDR1 MNHNS, CDR2 SASEGT. This CDR3 contains 14 residues. V was pared by 1 base and J by 3 bases, with 9 bases between. CDR3 sequence: CASSEGREEETQYF. The DNA for the CDR3 is TGTGCCAGCAGTGAAGGACGGGAAGAAGAGACCCAGTACTTC.

V is TRBV7-6 and J is TRBJ2-1, with 14 bases lining up with TRBD2. Losses at the gene ends were 5 bases for V and 6 bases for J; bases not matched to a gene: 12. The CDR3 totals 18 residues. In germline, CDR1 is SGHVS, CDR2 FNYEAQ. The CDR3 nucleotides read TGTGCCAGCAGCCGAGACACCCCGGGACTAGCGGGGGCCAATGAGCAGTTCTTC. This translates into CASSRDTPGLAGANEQFF.

This clone has only one observation. The genes are TRBV9 and TRBJ1-1; 8 bases fit TRBD1. Germline V lookup: CDR1 SGDLS, CDR2 YYNGEE. V was pared by 2 bases and J by 5 bases, with 5 bases of the junction left unmatched. The CDR3 has 14 residues. DNA for the CDR3: TGTGCCAGCAGCGTCGGGCAGGGGGCAACTGAAGCTTTCTTT. This sequence encodes CASSVGQGATEAFF.

Points on this clone: At the DNA level, this CDR3 is encoded by other sequences in the same sample as well. The chain has TRBV7-3 and TRBJ2-5, with 9 bases lining up with TRBD1. The CDR3 length is 13 residues. CDR1 SGHTA and CDR2 FQGTGA come from the germline V gene. The V and J ends lost 4 bases and 5 bases, in that order; junction bases with no gene match: 2. The CDR3, as DNA: TGTGCCAGCAGCTCGGACAGGGGTGAGACCCAGTACTTC. Protein sequence: CASSSDRGETQYF. Full variable domain (missing parts from reference TRBV7-3 and TRBJ2-5): GAGVSQTPSNKVTEKGKYVELRCDPISGHTALYWYRQSLGQGPEFLIYFQGTGAADDSGLPNDRFFAVRPEGSVSTLKIQRTERGDSAVYLCASSSDRGETQYFGPGTRLLVL.

This clone is a singleton in its sample. The chain combines TRBV7-8 with TRBJ2-3; 9 nucleotides agree with TRBD1. Germline CDR1 reads SGHVS; CDR2 reads FQNEAQ. CDR3 length: 14 amino acids. The trim removed 5 bases at V and 4 bases at J, leaving 4 bases unmatched. CDR3 coding DNA: TGTGCCAGCAGCCCGGGGACAGGGTCAGATACGCAGTATTTT. It is translated as CASSPGTGSDTQYF.

This chain uses TRBV2 with TRBJ2-7; 8 nucleotides line up with TRBD1. CDR1 SNHLY and CDR2 FYNNEI come from the germline V gene. The V and J ends lost 7 bases and 5 bases, in that order; junction bases with no gene match: 16. The CDR3 is 16 residues long. The CDR3 DNA is TGTGCCAGCAAGCTGAGACAGGGGATTCTTACCCACGAGCAGTACTTC. Amino acid sequence: CASKLRQGILTHEQYF.

There are a few counts of this clone. The chain joins TRBV5-1 to TRBJ2-1; D remains unclear. This CDR3 is 14 amino acids long. The germline CDR1 and CDR2 sequences are SGHRS and YFSETQ. V was trimmed by 1 base and J by 2 bases, leaving 7 bases between them. The chain's CDR3 is CASSLYRAYNEQFF. CDR3 sequence (DNA): TGCGCCAGCAGCTTGTACAGAGCCTACAATGAGCAGTTCTTC.

The CDR3 is CASSSFLGAKETQYF. Written as DNA, the CDR3 is TGTGCCAGCAGCTCTTTCCTGGGGGCAAAAGAGACCCAGTACTTC. The gene calls are TRBV11-2 and TRBJ2-5, with a possible D match to TRBD1 (6 bases). The CDR3 has 15 amino acids. The ends were cut back, 4 bases at V and 3 bases at J, with 15 bases in the middle. CDR1 is SGHAT, CDR2 FQNNGV, per germline.

This chain joins TRBV6-5 and TRBJ2-3, with TRBD1 matching 11 bases. CDR3 length: 15 residues. Germline V gene sequence: CDR1 MNHEY, CDR2 SVGAGI. With 5 bases clipped from V and 6 bases from J, the junction kept 7 bases outside the gene matches. This chain's CDR3 is CASSHRDRGADTQYF. The CDR3, as DNA: TGTGCCAGCAGTCACCGGGACAGGGGGGCGGATACGCAGTATTTT.

The V and J genes are TRBV5-1 and TRBJ1-1, with D unresolved. CDR1 and CDR2 from the germline V gene are SGHRS and YFSETQ. CDR3 length: 13 residues. The ends were cut back, 1 base at V and 1 base at J, with 5 bases in the middle. CDR3 residues: CASSLTANTEAFF. The CDR3 DNA reads TGCGCCAGCAGCTTGACAGCGAACACTGAAGCTTTCTTT.

This clone was recorded only once. The chain has TRBV4-2 and TRBJ2-3, with D perhaps TRBD1 (6 bases). Germline V gene sequence: CDR1 LGHNA, CDR2 YNFKEQ. The CDR3 extends over 16 amino acids. V lost 0 bases and J 4 bases, leaving 14 bases between the germline ends. The CDR3 coding sequence is TGTGCCAGCAGCCAAGATGGGACAAGTGGGGCAGATACGCAGTATTTT. It is translated as CASSQDGTSGADTQYF.

V is TRBV27 and J is TRBJ2-2, with D unclear. Germline V gives CDR1 MNHEY, CDR2 SMNVEV (reference sequence). The CDR3 runs to 16 residues. Trimming pared 7 bases from V and 1 base from J, leaving 16 bases between. The CDR3 DNA follows: TGTGCCAGCACAGAATCGTTGGCCCTGAACACCGGGGAGCTGTTTTTT. Translation gives CASTESLALNTGELFF.